These T cell receptor beta chains were read from a single sample in a study of cytomegalovirus exposure and HLA in healthy donors. Assay used: immunoSEQ multiplex PCR; TCRdb lists only in-frame clones, some missing. The sample consists of some 140,000 clones, over 60% of them appearing once. Sequencing was performed on PBMCs. These receptors originate from a woman aged 55-75 years in good health and CMV-seronegative. Both conserved end residues are part of each CDR3. Each record gives: CDR3 DNA, CDR3 protein, J gene, V gene, clone size, D gene. The D gene is left open where the match is weak. The size entry is marked missing in some rows and otherwise reads once, few, many or a size class.

TGTGCTAGCAGCTCCTCCGTTTACACTGAAGCTTTCTTT	CASSSSVYTEAFF	TRBJ1-1	TRBV7-7	.	.
TGTGCCAGCGATGACAGGGGGCGAATCCGCACTGAAGCTTTCTTT	CASDDRGRIRTEAFF	TRBJ1-1	TRBV6-1	.	TRBD1
TGCGCCAGCGGCCCTCGCGGGGGGGCCGTTTCGGATGAGCAGTTCTTC	CASGPRGGAVSDEQFF	TRBJ2-1	TRBV4-1	.	TRBD2
TGTGCCAGCAGTGAACAGGGGGCGGGTTACGAGCAGTACTTC	CASSEQGAGYEQYF	TRBJ2-7	TRBV2	.	TRBD1
TGTGCCAGCAGCCCCTTTTCTAGCGGGGGGCGGGAGACCCAGTACTTC	CASSPFSSGGRETQYF	TRBJ2-5	TRBV7-9	.	TRBD2
TGTGCCAGTAGTAGGGACAGAAGCTCCTACAATGAGCAGTTCTTC	CASSRDRSSYNEQFF	TRBJ2-1	TRBV19	.	TRBD1
TGCGCCAGCAGCCACTTCCGGGACAGGGGGGGTACCGGGGAGCTGTTTTTT	CASSHFRDRGGTGELFF	TRBJ2-2	TRBV4-1	.	TRBD1
TGTGCCAGCAGCGCAGAAAGGACTAAGGAGAACACTGAAGCTTTCTTT	CASSAERTKENTEAFF	TRBJ1-1	TRBV9	.	.
TGCGCCAGCAGCTTGGCAAGTGTGGCAGGGGTTGAGGGAGAGACCCAGTACTTC	CASSLASVAGVEGETQYF	TRBJ2-5	TRBV5-1	few	.
TGCAGCGTTGAACCTACTATTAGGGCGGGACAGGGGGTTTATGGCTACACCTTC	CSVEPTIRAGQGVYGYTF	TRBJ1-2	TRBV29-1	.	TRBD1
TGTGCCAGCAGTGTTCCTCCCACCGGGGAGCTGTTTTTT	CASSVPPTGELFF	TRBJ2-2	TRBV6-5	once	.
TGTGCCAGCAGTTTAAGGGGACAGCACACTGAAGCTTTCTTT	CASSLRGQHTEAFF	TRBJ1-1	TRBV28	.	TRBD1
TGTGCCAGCAGCCCTATATACAGACAGGGGGGATACAATGAGCAGTTCTTC	CASSPIYRQGGYNEQFF	TRBJ2-1	TRBV7-9	.	TRBD1